These T cell receptor beta chains were read from a single sample in a study of shared clonotypes between healthy human individuals. The assay was immunoSEQ multiplex PCR, and TCRdb's table has in-frame clones only and misses some. In the table there are approximately 2,000,000 clones, 85% to 95% of which are singletons. What was sequenced was naive CD4+ T cells from PBMCs. These receptors originate from a man aged 18 to 29 in good health. Some clones in this sample may be carry-over from other donors' samples. Each CDR3 is given with its conserved first and last residue. Fields, in order: clone size, D gene, V gene, J gene, CDR3 DNA, CDR3 protein. A D gene is named only where the DNA matches it firmly. Size values are once, few and many counts, or a class for expanded clones, and some rows have none.

>NA|TRBD1|TRBV5-4|TRBJ2-7
TGTGCCAGCAGCAAGGGACAGGGCGACCGGCAGTACTTC
CASSKGQGDRQYF
>NA|NA|TRBV30|TRBJ1-3
TGTGCCTGTGACCCGGGTAACACCATATATTTT
CACDPGNTIYF
>once|TRBD1|TRBV4-1|TRBJ1-5
TGCGCCAGCAGCCAATATGGGAAGCAGGGGGCGGGTAGCAATCAGCCCCAGCATTTT
CASSQYGKQGAGSNQPQHF
>NA|NA|TRBV27|TRBJ1-5
TGTGCCAGCAGTCCTCTACAGGGAGGGCAGCCCCAGCATTTT
CASSPLQGGQPQHF
>once|TRBD1|TRBV28|TRBJ2-7
TGTGCCAGCAGAGACAGGGGGGGATACGAGCAGTACTTC
CASRDRGGYEQYF
>NA|TRBD2|TRBV5-1|TRBJ2-3
TGCGCCAGCAGCTTGACCGCGGGAGGGCCGGCAGATACGCAGTATTTT
CASSLTAGGPADTQYF
>NA|NA|TRBV27|TRBJ2-6
TGTGCCAGCAGTCTAGGGGGGCCGTCGAGCTCTGGGGCCAACGTCCTGACTTTC
CASSLGGPSSSGANVLTF
>few|NA|TRBV13|TRBJ1-2
TGTGCCAGCAGCTCCCGGGACGACCATGGCTACACCTTC
CASSSRDDHGYTF
>once|NA|TRBV6-5|TRBJ2-5
TGTGCCAGCAGTTACGGCTACCAAGAGACCCAGTACTTC
CASSYGYQETQYF
>NA|TRBD1|TRBV2|TRBJ2-7
TGTGCCAGCCGGGACAGGGAGGCCGAGCAGTACTTC
CASRDREAEQYF
>NA|TRBD1|TRBV5-4|TRBJ2-1
TGTGCCAGCAGCAGGGACAGGGCCTCCTACAATGAGCAGTTCTTC
CASSRDRASYNEQFF
>NA|TRBD1|TRBV29-1|TRBJ2-4
TGCAGCGTAGCAGGACAGGCGACGGACATTCAGTACTTC
CSVAGQATDIQYF
>NA|TRBD2|TRBV10-3|TRBJ2-3
TGTGCCATCAGGGTGGCTTCGGGGCTAGCGGGGGGCACAGATACGCAGTATTTT
CAIRVASGLAGGTDTQYF
>NA|NA|TRBV5-5|TRBJ1-1
TGTGCCAGCAGCTTGTTTCCAGGGACCTCGGGCACTGAAGCTTTCTTT
CASSLFPGTSGTEAFF
>NA|TRBD1|TRBV28|TRBJ2-5
TGTGCCAGCAGTTCCCGGGACAGGTGGAGGGTCGAGACCCAGTACTTC
CASSSRDRWRVETQYF
>NA|NA|TRBV6-1|TRBJ2-6
TGTGCCAGCAGTGAAGGCGGCTCTGGGGCCAACGTCCTGACTTTC
CASSEGGSGANVLTF
>NA|TRBD2|TRBV27|TRBJ2-2
TGTGCCAGCAGCGGATCAAGTCTAGCGGGAGTTCCCGGGGAGCTGTTTTTT
CASSGSSLAGVPGELFF
>NA|NA|TRBV19|TRBJ1-4
TGTGCCAGTAGTCCCCAAGGCGTCGCAACTAATGAAAAACTGTTTTTT
CASSPQGVATNEKLFF
>NA|TRBD2|TRBV10-1|TRBJ2-5
TGCGCCACCGAAAGACTAGCGGGAGTGCACGAGACCCAGTACTTC
CATERLAGVHETQYF
>NA|TRBD2|TRBV9|TRBJ2-5
TGTGCCAGCAGCGAGACCCGAGGACTAGCCGGGGAGACCCAGTACTTC
CASSETRGLAGETQYF
>NA|NA|TRBV4-1|TRBJ1-1
TGCGCCAGCAGCCAAGTGGCCCAGGCAGCTTTCTTT
CASSQVAQAAFF
>NA|NA|TRBV30|TRBJ1-1
TGTGCCTGGAGGGACACCTCCACTGAAGCTTTCTTT
CAWRDTSTEAFF
>NA|NA|TRBV27|TRBJ1-4
TGTGCCAGCAGTACTGTCAGGGGAGGAACGCGGCGAAAACTGTTTTTT
CASSTVRGGTRRKLFF
>NA|NA|TRBV7-9|TRBJ1-3
TGTGCCAGCAGCTGGACAACTGGAAACACCATATATTTT
CASSWTTGNTIYF
>NA|NA|TRBV28|TRBJ1-5
TGTGCCAGCAGTTTAGGGCAGGCCATGAATCAGCCCCAGCATTTT
CASSLGQAMNQPQHF
>NA|NA|TRBV28|TRBJ2-7
TGTGCCAGCAGAGGCTTCTACGAGCAGTACTTC
CASRGFYEQYF
>NA|NA|TRBV5-1|TRBJ2-5
TGCGCCAGCTCCAGGGTAGGGCAAGAGACCCAGTACTTC
CASSRVGQETQYF
>NA|TRBD1|TRBV27|TRBJ1-2
TGTGCCAGCAGTCCGGACAGGGGAAGCTATGGCTACACCTTC
CASSPDRGSYGYTF
>NA|TRBD1|TRBV19|TRBJ2-2
TGTGCCAGTACCTGGACAGGACGGCACACCGGGGAGCTGTTTTTT
CASTWTGRHTGELFF
>NA|NA|TRBV30|TRBJ2-5
TGTGCCTGGAGTGTGCCCGGGGGTAAAGAGACCCAGTACTTC
CAWSVPGGKETQYF
>NA|NA|TRBV5-1|TRBJ1-1
TGCGCCAGCAGCGGGCCGACAGGACCTACTACTGAAGCTTTCTTT
CASSGPTGPTTEAFF
>once|NA|TRBV2|TRBJ1-3
TGTGCCAGCACAGGGGGAAACACCATATATTTT
CASTGGNTIYF
>once|NA|TRBV6-5|TRBJ2-4
TGTGCCAGCAGTTATGGTGTCTTGTCTAAAAACATTCAGTACTTC
CASSYGVLSKNIQYF
>NA|NA|TRBV12-5|TRBJ2-5
TGTGCTAGTAAGGGTTTGGGGCCCGGGGCCCAGTACTTC
CASKGLGPGAQYF
>NA|NA|TRBV2|TRBJ1-3
TGTGCCAGCAGTTCAGGGCGGGGAAACACCATATATTTT
CASSSGRGNTIYF
>NA|TRBD2|TRBV10-1|TRBJ2-7
TGCGCCAGCAGCCGGCCCGGGACTAGCGGGAGAAGGGCACTCTGCGAGCAGTACTTC
CASSRPGTSGRRALCEQYF
>NA|TRBD2|TRBV5-6|TRBJ2-1
TGTGCCAGCAGCAAGTTCGAGACTAGCGCTTACAATGAGCAGTTCTTC
CASSKFETSAYNEQFF
>NA|TRBD2|TRBV5-1|TRBJ2-7
TGCGCCAGCAGCCCAGCCAGCGGGAGGTACGAGCAGTACTTC
CASSPASGRYEQYF
>few|TRBD1|TRBV7-9|TRBJ1-1
TGTGCCAGCAGGGGACAGGGTCTGGCTGAAGCTTTCTTT
CASRGQGLAEAFF
>NA|NA|TRBV7-3|TRBJ2-3
TGTGCCAGCAGCTTAAGTGGACTCCCAGATACGCAGTATTTT
CASSLSGLPDTQYF
>once|NA|TRBV27|TRBJ2-7
TGTGCCAGCAGTTTAAGCCTGGGGCCCTACGAGCAGTACTTC
CASSLSLGPYEQYF
>NA|TRBD1|TRBV29-1|TRBJ1-2
TGCAGCGTTACCTTGACAGGGACCTACACCTTC
CSVTLTGTYTF
>NA|NA|TRBV27|TRBJ2-3
TGTGCCAGCAGCCGGCCCCCGAGCCCCACTAGCACAGATACGCAGTATTTT
CASSRPPSPTSTDTQYF
>NA|NA|TRBV28|TRBJ1-5
TGTGCCAGCACGCAACTCCAGGGGCAGCCCCAGCATTTT
CASTQLQGQPQHF
>NA|TRBD1|TRBV27|TRBJ1-1
TGTGCCAGCGCATGGACAGGGGCCACTGAAGCTTTCTTT
CASAWTGATEAFF
>NA|NA|TRBV4-1|TRBJ2-7
TGCGCCAGCAGCCTTGGTTTGACCCTCTCTGGGTACGAGCAGTACTTC
CASSLGLTLSGYEQYF
>NA|TRBD2|TRBV5-1|TRBJ2-3
TGCGCCTCTAGCGGGGGTAGCACAGATACGCAGTATTTT
CASSGGSTDTQYF
>once|NA|TRBV5-6|TRBJ2-2
TGTGCCAGCAGCTTGCGGCAGAACACCGGGGAGCTGTTTTTT
CASSLRQNTGELFF
>NA|TRBD1|TRBV9|TRBJ1-2
TGTGCCAGCAGCGCCTCCGGGACAGCAACTAACTATGGCTACACCTTC
CASSASGTATNYGYTF
>NA|TRBD1|TRBV7-2|TRBJ2-2
TGTGCCAGCAGCTTATGGGACAGGGGATTGGGGGAGCTGTTTTTT
CASSLWDRGLGELFF
>NA|NA|TRBV6-6|TRBJ2-5
TGTGCCAGCAGTTACTCGTATTCAGGGTTGAGAGAGACCCAGTACTTC
CASSYSYSGLRETQYF
>NA|TRBD1|TRBV5-6|TRBJ2-1
TGTGCCAGCAGCTTTCTGGGACAGGGTTGGAACAATGAGCAGTTCTTC
CASSFLGQGWNNEQFF
>once|TRBD1|TRBV18|TRBJ1-1
TGTGCCAGCTCAGAGATGACAGGGGGCGATACTGAAGCTTTCTTT
CASSEMTGGDTEAFF
>NA|TRBD2|TRBV27|TRBJ2-3
TGTGCCAGCAGTTTAGGCCAAAGCGGGAGGGCCACAGATACGCAGTATTTT
CASSLGQSGRATDTQYF
>NA|NA|TRBV20-1|TRBJ1-2
TGCAGACCTAACTATGGCTACACCTTC
CRPNYGYTF